The rows below give T cell receptor beta chains drawn from one sample of a study of regulatory T cells in long-lasting Graves disease. TCRdb re-called the multiplex PCR reads with MiXCR, one entry per CDR3 protein. The sample lists hundreds of thousands of distinct CDR3 sequences, about 22% seen once, with approximately 6.4% in the top ten. The starting material was peripheral blood mononuclear cells (PBMCs), obtained when the disease was refractory, from a patient treated with antithyroid drugs. Source of these receptors: a female donor with Graves disease. Each CDR3 is given with its conserved first and last residue. The D gene is left open where the match is weak. Rows may omit the clone size; those that give it use once, few, many or a size class.

many	TRBV27	TRBJ2-7	.	TGTGCCAGCAGTTTACGGGGGAAAGGCTACGAGCAGTACTTC	CASSLRGKGYEQYF
many	TRBV6-1	TRBJ2-7	TRBD1	TGTGCCAGCAGTCCAGGGGGCTCAAGCTCCTACGAGCAGTACTTC	CASSPGGSSSYEQYF
few	TRBV4-1	TRBJ2-5	TRBD2	TGCGCCAGCAGCCAAGACCGGGGGGAGGCACAAGAGACCCAGTACTTC	CASSQDRGEAQETQYF
few	TRBV30	TRBJ1-5	.	TGTGCCTGGAGTGTACCACAGTTCAATCAGCCCCAGCATTTT	CAWSVPQFNQPQHF
.	TRBV4-2	TRBJ1-4	.	TGTGCCAGCAGCCAAGATTTCAGACGTTCCGGGAATGAAAAACTGTTTTTT	CASSQDFRRSGNEKLFF
few	TRBV15	TRBJ2-5	.	TGTGCCACCAGCAGGTTGACGGAAGAGACCCAGTACTTC	CATSRLTEETQYF
few	TRBV6-1	TRBJ1-1	TRBD1	TGTGCCAGCAGTCAGCTGACAGGGTCTCCTGAAGCTTTCTTT	CASSQLTGSPEAFF
.	TRBV6-1	TRBJ2-7	.	TGTGCCAGCAGTACGAACTACCAAGACAGCTCCTACGAGCAGTACTTC	CASSTNYQDSSYEQYF
few	TRBV5-1	TRBJ1-1	.	TGCGCCAGCAGTTCCCTAACCAGGGAGAACACTGAAGCTTTCTTT	CASSSLTRENTEAFF
many	TRBV29-1	TRBJ2-5	.	TGCAGCGCCGGAGGGAGGCAGCAGCAAGAGACCCAGTACTTC	CSAGGRQQQETQYF